The source of this TCR beta chain is a study of blood T cell repertoires in COVID-19. This clone came up a few times. The CDR3 sequence is 16 residues long. Germline V gene data show CDR1 as SGHVS and CDR2 as FNYEAQ. V dropped 1 base and J dropped 4; count of bases not matched to a gene: 2. Clones were sequenced by immunoSEQ multiplex PCR, and TCRdb holds only the in-frame ones, with some missing. The sample lists about 150,000 clones, about 83% occurring once. The sequence came from a woman of 80 years or more with acute or convalescent COVID-19. Sequenced input: peripheral blood. This rearrangement joins TRBV7-6 to TRBJ2-7, with 15 bases aligning to TRBD2. Here the CDR3 reads CASSLEGTSGRYEQYF. The DNA of the CDR3 is TGTGCCAGCAGCTTAGAAGGGACTAGCGGGAGGTACGAGCAGTACTTC.